Detailed here is one T cell receptor (beta chain). The antigen it binds to is not known. Per-nucleotide qualities are absent, and no much larger clonotype sits a single base away. Participants in the prospective study were enrolled through a virtual design, were aged about 18 to 89 years, and lived in 24 United States geographic areas. In the prospective study, participants were assigned to cohorts based on the clinical history participants reported in a screening survey and a study questionnaire. For ImmuneRACE Cohort 3, a participant was defined as recovered based on two consecutive negative NP/OP PCR tests, clearance by a healthcare professional, or resolution of symptoms. In the prospective study, whole blood, serum and a nasopharyngeal or oropharyngeal swab were collected from each participant by mobile phlebotomists. Participants in the prospective study had the option to provide additional blood draws and questionnaires over a 2-month period. Prospective study blood samples were shipped either frozen or at room temperature before DNA extraction.

The source of the sample is a study of blood T cell repertoires in COVID-19 (dated by TCRdb to 2020 to 2021). Background for the entire study: Collaborator samples came from the United States, Italy and Spain and covered acute and convalescent phases of COVID-19. HLA class I and class II types, where available, came from metadata supplied by the sample provider rather than from assay-based typing. The samples were drawn from the first 160 participants of the ongoing ImmuneRACE study and from roughly 1,300 subjects provided by 6 global collaborators. The repertoires were released in a freely available public database meant as a resource for research on the immune response to SARS-CoV-2. A de-identified subject ID, COVID-19 status, age in years and sex were almost always included in the sample metadata. The material from the prospective study consisted of cDNA or gDNA derived from T cells, B-cell-depleted T cells, or PBMCs. The dataset comprised deeply sampled blood TCRbeta repertoires from subjects exposed to, actively infected with, or recovered from COVID-19. General findings and caveats noted by the study authors: The quantity of clinical and demographic metadata differed by source and by participant and was supplied without curation.

TCRbeta CDR3 regions were amplified from genomic DNA by means of the immunoSEQ Assay, a bias-controlled multiplex PCR. Per the original workflow: Nucleated cell counts per sample were estimated from amplification of reference gene primers within the assay. To quantify the absolute abundance of each unique TCRbeta CDR3 rearrangement, sequence reads were collapsed and filtered. For each sample, productive Simpson clonality was calculated by taking the square root of Simpson's diversity index across productive rearrangements. TCRdb retrieved this table from immuneACCESS and kept in-frame rearrangements only. Not all clones are present; in checked studies, unresolved V genes account for under half, and no reason is known for the remainder. The V and J calls and clone size come from that table; D and trimming were worked out from the DNA. The sample table holds 170,000 or so clones, of which 88% were seen once. Approximately 9.4% of the sample rests with the top ten.

Sequenced input: PBMCs or T cells enriched from blood (not recorded which). This sequence originates from a woman younger than 35 who had recovered from COVID-19.

The CDR3 corresponds to CASSVDITGEQYF. The DNA reads TGTGCCAGCAGCGTAGACATAACAGGCGAGCAGTACTTC. The V and J segments used are TRBV9 and TRBJ2-7; TRBD1 might be the D gene, on 5 matching bases. Trimming at the junction amounts to 0 bases on V and 6 bases on J, and the germline ends lie 10 bases apart. As encoded in the germline V gene, CDR1 is SGDLS while CDR2 is YYNGEE. The cysteine opens and the phenylalanine closes a CDR3 of 13 amino acids. Only the CDR3 DNA is retained, 39 bases long and in frame from the first base.